The rows below give T cell receptor beta chains drawn from one sample of a study of T cell responses to AZD1222 COVID-19 vaccine. The assay was immunoSEQ multiplex PCR, and TCRdb's table has in-frame clones only and misses some. In the table there are 140,000 to 150,000 clones, approximately 93% of which are singletons. The sequencing used peripheral blood, collected on day 0 of AZD1222 vaccination. The receptors here all came from an adult in good health. Each CDR3 is given with its conserved first and last residue. The D gene is left open where the match is weak. The size entry is marked missing in some rows and otherwise reads once, few, many or a size class.

D gene: .; V gene: TRBV19; J gene: TRBJ2-1; clone size: .; CDR3 protein: CASSSYNEQFF
D gene: .; V gene: TRBV2; J gene: TRBJ2-5; clone size: .; CDR3 protein: CASSERQLRETQYF
D gene: TRBD2; V gene: TRBV5-5; J gene: TRBJ2-7; clone size: .; CDR3 protein: CASSPSGRAYEQYF
D gene: TRBD2; V gene: TRBV9; J gene: TRBJ2-2; clone size: few; CDR3 protein: CASSVASGRNTGELFF
D gene: .; V gene: TRBV5-1; J gene: TRBJ2-1; clone size: .; CDR3 protein: CASSLEWDEQFF
D gene: TRBD2; V gene: TRBV19; J gene: TRBJ2-3; clone size: .; CDR3 protein: CASSIDLAGNTQYF
D gene: .; V gene: TRBV24-1; J gene: TRBJ2-3; clone size: .; CDR3 protein: CATSDTQYF
D gene: .; V gene: TRBV12-5; J gene: TRBJ2-7; clone size: .; CDR3 protein: CASGLVPTAPYEQYF
D gene: .; V gene: TRBV7-3; J gene: TRBJ1-4; clone size: .; CDR3 protein: CASSQARASNEKLFF
D gene: .; V gene: TRBV7-2; J gene: TRBJ2-3; clone size: .; CDR3 protein: CASSLATLSTDTQYF
D gene: TRBD1; V gene: TRBV5-1; J gene: TRBJ2-1; clone size: .; CDR3 protein: CASSPRDRVYNEQFF
D gene: TRBD1; V gene: TRBV4-1; J gene: TRBJ2-1; clone size: .; CDR3 protein: CASSQVRDRADEQFF
D gene: TRBD1; V gene: TRBV7-8; J gene: TRBJ2-7; clone size: .; CDR3 protein: CASSVQGARAEQYF
D gene: .; V gene: TRBV2; J gene: TRBJ1-6; clone size: .; CDR3 protein: CASSNRRNNSPLHF
D gene: .; V gene: TRBV30; J gene: TRBJ1-5; clone size: .; CDR3 protein: CAWSVPEGNQPQHF